The source of this T cell receptor (beta chain) is a study of Graves' ophthalmopathy and Graves' hyperthyroidism. This clonotype came up many times. Its target is not known. Germline lookup yields CDR1 MNHEY and CDR2 SVGAGI. V lost 2 bases and J lost 3, with 17 bases in between. This CDR3 is 16 amino acids long. Study-wide results and limits: Among thyroid clonotypes expanded above 0.001 frequency, most also appeared in blood.

Researchers took RNA transcripts and amplified TCR beta CDR3 regions from them. Second-round multiplex PCR followed a first-round RT-PCR using HTBI primers. TCRdb ran MiXCR on the multiplex PCR reads and lists one entry per CDR3 protein. The data hold around 400,000 distinct CDR3 sequences, with around 17% observed a single time. The source material was peripheral blood. The rearrangement links TRBV6-5 to TRBJ2-7; tentatively, D is TRBD2 (6 bases). This TCR was sampled from a woman under 30 with Graves' ophthalmopathy. The DNA for the CDR3 is TGTGCCAGCAGTTACAATCCCCAGGGAGGTTACTACGAGCAGTACTTC. As protein: CASSYNPQGGYYEQYF.